This T cell receptor (beta chain) appears in the sequencing data of a study of blood T cell repertoires in COVID-19 (dated by TCRdb to the early 2020s). About the investigation overall: The collaborator samples originated in the United States, Italy and Spain and spanned the acute and convalescent phases of COVID-19. The repertoires were made available in a free public database intended to serve as a resource for research on the immune response to SARS-CoV-2. Where HLA class I and class II types were available, the types were taken from metadata supplied by the sample provider, not from assay-based typing. Nearly every sample came with metadata listing a de-identified subject ID, COVID-19 status, age in years and sex. The material from the prospective study consisted of cDNA or gDNA derived from T cells, B-cell-depleted T cells, or PBMCs. Deeply sampled blood TCRbeta repertoires from subjects exposed to, actively infected with, or recovered from COVID-19 were included in the dataset. The samples were drawn from the first 160 participants of the ongoing ImmuneRACE study and from 950 to 1,500 subjects provided by 6 global collaborators.

General conclusions and limits of the study: Clinical and demographic metadata were provided uncurated, with the amount varying by source and participant.

Its CDR3 holds 14 amino acids, cysteine through phenylalanine. Just the 42-base CDR3 DNA is kept, in frame starting at base 1. CDR1 and CDR2 (SGHNT, YYREEE) derive from the germline V gene (reference sequence). At the junction V is shortened by 4 bases and J by 6 bases; bases outside the gene matches: 6. The immunoSEQ Assay, a bias-controlled multiplex PCR, was used to amplify TCRbeta CDR3 regions from genomic DNA. From the authors' description of their analysis: The number of nucleated cells in each sample was estimated by amplification of reference gene primers within the assay. Sequence reads were collapsed and filtered to measure the absolute abundance of every unique TCRbeta CDR3 rearrangement. For each sample, productive Simpson clonality was calculated by taking the square root of Simpson's diversity index across productive rearrangements. Not all clones reach the TCRdb copy of this immuneACCESS table, which keeps in-frame sequences only. Checked studies attribute under half of the gap to unresolved V genes and leave the rest unexplained. V, J and clone size are taken as reported in that table, and D and trimming were inferred from the DNA itself. The sample data list 200,000 to 250,000 clones, and approximately 84% of these were observed just once. 4% of the sample belongs to the ten largest clones.

A remark on this clone: Its antigen is not yet known. Base qualities are not recorded, but no much larger clone differs from it by a single base.

Collaborating institutions collected whole blood in K2EDTA tubes following their own protocols. For TCRbeta analysis, collaborator samples were shipped as frozen whole blood, as isolated PBMCs, or as DNA extracted from either sample type. The source of this sequence is a man aged 45 to 65 with acute or convalescent COVID-19. Sequenced sample: peripheral blood. Recombination connected TRBV5-4 to TRBJ1-4; TRBD1 lines up with 7 middle nucleotides. CDR3 reads: CASSQTGLHEKLFF. The nucleotides are TGTGCCAGCAGCCAGACAGGGCTTCATGAAAAACTGTTTTTT.